This T cell receptor (beta chain) stems from a study of T cells after yellow fever vaccination. This clonotype was counted a few times. Its antigen is as yet unknown. Study-wide points: Some clonotypes were seen in both the CD4 and the CD8 compartments. These made up a small share and likely arose from convergent recombination.

V lost 11 bases to trimming and J lost 1 base, with 12 bases between them. Per germline, CDR1 MNHNY and CDR2 SVGAGI (reference sequence). The CDR3 is 13 residues long. TCRdb re-analysed the 5' RACE reads in MiXCR, keeping a single row per CDR3 protein. Here the sample spans 300,000 to 350,000 distinct CDR3 sequences, around 4.3% being singletons. Specimen: PBMCs, collected 15 days after the yellow fever booster vaccination. The clonotype comes from a man aged 18 to 29 who received the YFV17D yellow fever vaccine. The gene calls are TRBV6-6 and TRBJ1-5; the D gene is possibly TRBD1 (5 bases). The CDR3 sequence is CAEGWGSNQPQHF. DNA of the CDR3: TGTGCCGAGGGGTGGGGAAGCAATCAGCCCCAGCATTTT.